The sequence of this TCR beta chain was determined in a study of human T cells and chemical hapten exposure. Time point meaning: pre-sensitization, week 0. As for treatment: therapeutic diphenylcyclopropenone sensitization with weekly scalp DPC. TCRdb re-derived calls from the RACE reads in MiXCR, one entry per CDR3 protein. The sample carries 87,000 or so distinct CDR3 sequences, about 8.9% recorded once. Germline CDR1 reads GTSNPN; CDR2 reads SVGIG (reference sequence). The V gene end was trimmed by 0 bases and the J gene end by 1 base; junction bases not matched to a gene: 3. This CDR3 has 15 residues.

The origin of this receptor is a middle-aged woman with alopecia areata. Some clones in this sample may be carry-over from other donors' samples. Here the sequenced sample was whole blood, taken in connection with sensitization to the hapten diphenylcyclopropenone (DPC). The V call is TRBV30, the J call TRBJ2-1; 7 bases match TRBD1. The CDR3 protein is CAWSVTGASYNEQFF. The CDR3 DNA reads as TGTGCCTGGAGTGTAACAGGGGCTTCCTACAATGAGCAGTTCTTC.